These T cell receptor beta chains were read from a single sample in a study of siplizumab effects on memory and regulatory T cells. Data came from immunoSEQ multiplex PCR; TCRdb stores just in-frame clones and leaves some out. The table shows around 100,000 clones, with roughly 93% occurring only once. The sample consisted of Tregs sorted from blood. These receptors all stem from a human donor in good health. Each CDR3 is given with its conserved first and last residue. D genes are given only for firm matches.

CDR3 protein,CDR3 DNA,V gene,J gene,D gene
CATSRRKTGSRSANVLTF,TGTGCCACCAGCAGACGAAAGACAGGGAGTAGGTCGGCCAACGTCCTGACTTTC,TRBV15,TRBJ2-6,TRBD1
CASSFQGASSPLHF,TGTGCCAGCAGCTTTCAGGGGGCGAGTTCACCCCTCCACTTT,TRBV5-5,TRBJ1-6,TRBD1
CASALNYEQYF,TGTGCTAGTGCCCTCAATTACGAGCAGTACTTC,TRBV12-5,TRBJ2-7,NA
CASSLGLAASWLTQYF,TGTGCCAGCAGCTTAGGGTTAGCGGCCAGTTGGTTGACGCAGTATTTT,TRBV11-2,TRBJ2-3,NA
CASSYSSGGNYEQYF,TGTGCCAGCAGTTACTCTTCGGGCGGGAACTACGAGCAGTACTTC,TRBV6-5,TRBJ2-7,NA
CASSIRVGTGRRNEQFF,TGTGCCAGTAGTATTAGGGTTGGGACAGGGCGTCGCAATGAGCAGTTCTTC,TRBV19,TRBJ2-1,TRBD1
CASENEQFF,TGCGCCAGCGAAAATGAGCAGTTCTTC,TRBV5-1,TRBJ2-1,NA
CAISERINYGYTF,TGTGCCATCAGTGAACGGATTAACTATGGCTACACCTTC,TRBV10-3,TRBJ1-2,NA
CASSSSGGHSTGELFF,TGTGCCAGCAGCTCCTCAGGGGGCCATAGCACCGGGGAGCTGTTTTTT,TRBV5-4,TRBJ2-2,TRBD1
CASSPGLGGGADTQYF,TGTGCCAGCAGCCCTGGACTAGGGGGGGGAGCAGATACGCAGTATTTT,TRBV5-4,TRBJ2-3,NA
CASSRAGDNSPLHF,TGCGCCAGCAGTCGGGCGGGGGATAATTCACCCCTCCACTTT,TRBV10-2,TRBJ1-6,NA
CSAPGQGADSYTF,TGCAGCGCCCCGGGACAGGGAGCGGATAGCTACACCTTC,TRBV29-1,TRBJ1-2,TRBD1
CASSHSGETQYF,TGCGCCAGCAGTCACAGTGGCGAGACCCAGTACTTC,TRBV5-1,TRBJ2-5,NA
CASSGGPGQAYEQYF,TGTGCCAGCAGCGGGGGACCGGGACAGGCTTACGAGCAGTACTTC,TRBV11-2,TRBJ2-7,TRBD1
CASSADRSPAFF,TGCGCCAGCAGCGCTGACAGGTCCCCAGCTTTCTTT,TRBV10-2,TRBJ1-1,NA
CASSPQWPYSQYF,TGTGCCAGCAGCCCTCAGTGGCCGTATTCGCAGTATTTT,TRBV6-6,TRBJ2-3,NA
CASSRGSSEAFF,TGCGCCAGCAGCCGGGGATCGTCGGAAGCTTTCTTT,TRBV5-1,TRBJ1-1,NA
CAINREGYGYTF,TGTGCCATCAACAGGGAGGGCTATGGCTACACCTTC,TRBV10-3,TRBJ1-2,NA
CASSGPGARGDEQYF,TGTGCCAGCAGCGGCCCGGGAGCGAGGGGAGACGAGCAGTACTTC,TRBV7-9,TRBJ2-7,NA
CASSREEKLFF,TGTGCCAGCTCCCGGGAGGAAAAACTGTTTTTT,TRBV18,TRBJ1-4,NA
CASSGGRAQTQYF,TGTGCCAGTAGTGGCGGGAGGGCCCAGACCCAGTACTTC,TRBV19,TRBJ2-5,TRBD2
CASSAGLAGADTQYF,TGTGCCAGCAGCGCCGGACTAGCGGGAGCAGATACGCAGTATTTT,TRBV5-4,TRBJ2-3,TRBD2
CASERPGGDTQYF,TGTGCCAGCGAGCGCCCCGGAGGCGATACGCAGTATTTT,TRBV6-1,TRBJ2-3,NA
CASSGDSTSRKLLFF,TGTGCCAGTAGTGGGGACAGCACCTCACGGAAACTGTTGTTTTTT,TRBV19,TRBJ1-4,TRBD1
CASSLVHAGANEKLFF,TGTGCCAGCAGCTTGGTCCATGCGGGAGCTAATGAAAAACTGTTTTTT,TRBV5-6,TRBJ1-4,NA